A selection of T cell receptor beta chains follows, all from one sample in a study of blood T cell repertoires in COVID-19. Sequencing used immunoSEQ multiplex PCR; TCRdb keeps in-frame clones, though not all of them. The sample comprises roughly 90,000 clones, approximately 80% of which are singletons, and roughly 30% rests with the top ten. The sequencing input was peripheral blood. All receptors come from a woman older than 75 with active or convalescent COVID-19. Both conserved end residues are part of each CDR3. D genes are given only for firm matches. Size values are once, few and many counts, or a class for expanded clones, and some rows have none.

J,D,V,size,CDR3,DNA
TRBJ2-1,TRBD2,TRBV28,.,CASSLLTSGRLYNEQFF,TGTGCCAGCAGTCTTCTCACTAGCGGGAGGTTGTACAATGAGCAGTTCTTC
TRBJ2-2,.,TRBV6-5,.,CASIWRPANTGELFF,TGTGCCAGCATTTGGCGGCCCGCGAACACCGGGGAGCTGTTTTTT
TRBJ2-7,.,TRBV21-1,few,CASSPIRDLSSYEQYF,TGTGCCAGCAGCCCCATCCGGGACTTGAGCTCCTACGAGCAGTACTTC
TRBJ2-1,TRBD2,TRBV10-3,.,CAISRTSGTYNEQFF,TGTGCCATCAGCCGGACTAGCGGTACCTACAATGAGCAGTTCTTC
TRBJ1-2,.,TRBV7-9,.,CASRSGPRQGYTF,TGTGCCAGCAGGTCCGGCCCCAGGCAAGGCTACACCTTC
TRBJ1-5,.,TRBV2,few,CASALGGLDQPQHF,TGTGCCAGCGCCCTCGGAGGGTTAGATCAGCCCCAGCATTTT
TRBJ2-6,.,TRBV28,.,CASSRWREMSGANVLTF,TGTGCCAGCAGCCGGTGGAGGGAGATGTCTGGGGCCAACGTCCTGACTTTC
TRBJ2-3,TRBD1,TRBV28,.,CASSWTGGGPGTDTQYF,TGTGCCAGCAGTTGGACAGGGGGCGGCCCCGGCACAGATACGCAGTATTTT
TRBJ1-1,.,TRBV5-1,few,CASSVQGVDTEAFF,TGCGCCAGCAGCGTACAGGGAGTTGACACTGAAGCTTTCTTT
TRBJ1-1,.,TRBV5-8,.,CASSLIGTITEAFF,TGTGCCAGCAGCTTGATTGGTACTATCACTGAAGCTTTCTTT
TRBJ1-1,TRBD1,TRBV5-1,.,CASSLDRGTEAFF,TGCGCCAGCAGCTTGGACAGGGGCACTGAAGCTTTCTTT
TRBJ2-7,.,TRBV19,.,CASSMEGREQYF,TGTGCCAGTAGTATGGAGGGACGCGAGCAGTACTTC
TRBJ1-2,.,TRBV6-2/TRBV6-3,.,CASSLTGPLSYGYTF,TGTGCCAGCAGCTTGACAGGCCCCCTAAGTTATGGCTACACCTTC
TRBJ2-1,.,TRBV30,.,CAWSVNNEQFF,TGTGCCTGGAGTGTTAACAATGAGCAGTTCTTC
TRBJ1-6,TRBD1,TRBV18,.,CASSPGQSSYNSPLHF,TGTGCCAGCTCACCGGGACAGAGCTCCTATAATTCACCCCTCCACTTT
TRBJ2-3,.,TRBV7-3,few,CASRGGLSTDTQYF,TGTGCCAGCAGGGGGGGACTGAGCACAGATACGCAGTATTTT
TRBJ1-3,.,TRBV19,.,CASKFGSRLGNTIYF,TGTGCCAGTAAGTTTGGCAGTCGCCTCGGAAACACCATATATTTT
TRBJ1-5,.,TRBV7-9,.,CASSLGGYSNQPQHF,TGTGCCAGCAGCTTAGGAGGTTATAGCAATCAGCCCCAGCATTTT
TRBJ2-3,TRBD2,TRBV7-8,.,CASSPRLAGGTDTQYF,TGTGCCAGCAGCCCGAGACTAGCGGGGGGCACAGATACGCAGTATTTT
TRBJ2-3,TRBD1,TRBV29-1,once,CSVDKEGQGFGTQYF,TGCAGCGTTGATAAAGAGGGACAGGGATTTGGTACGCAGTATTTT
TRBJ2-5,.,TRBV9,few,CASSPTDGGAIQETQYF,TGTGCCAGCAGCCCTACTGACGGAGGGGCGATCCAAGAGACCCAGTACTTC
TRBJ2-7,.,TRBV18,few,CASSPPSQNEQYF,TGTGCCAGCTCACCACCCTCGCAGAACGAGCAGTACTTC
TRBJ2-3,.,TRBV4-3,.,CASSQEGGGGGDTQYF,TGCGCCAGCAGCCAAGAGGGCGGGGGAGGGGGAGATACGCAGTATTTT
TRBJ1-3,.,TRBV9,.,CASSVESGSGNTIYF,TGTGCCAGCAGCGTAGAATCTGGTAGTGGAAACACCATATATTTT
TRBJ1-5,.,TRBV5-6,.,CASSKRTVGQPQHF,TGTGCCAGCAGCAAAAGGACAGTTGGTCAGCCCCAGCATTTT
TRBJ2-7,TRBD2,TRBV2,.,CASRELAGAYYEQYF,TGTGCCAGCAGGGAACTAGCGGGGGCGTACTACGAGCAGTACTTC
TRBJ1-1,.,TRBV6-4,.,CASSISVNTEAFF,TGTGCCAGCAGTATTTCAGTGAACACTGAAGCTTTCTTT
TRBJ1-3,.,TRBV18,.,CASERTRGEAPGNTIYF,TGTGCCAGCGAGAGAACCAGAGGGGAGGCACCTGGAAACACCATATATTTT
TRBJ1-4,.,TRBV30,many,CAWSVGSTGGAREKLFF,TGTGCCTGGAGTGTAGGGTCCACCGGCGGGGCCAGGGAAAAACTGTTTTTT
TRBJ2-7,TRBD2,TRBV7-3,.,CASSLAAGGQYEQYF,TGTGCCAGCAGCTTGGCAGCGGGAGGCCAATACGAGCAGTACTTC
TRBJ2-7,.,TRBV7-9,.,CASSPTGREQYF,TGTGCCAGCAGCCCGACAGGGAGGGAGCAGTACTTC
TRBJ2-1,TRBD1,TRBV5-1,.,CASSLRDSSYNEQFF,TGCGCCAGCAGCTTGCGGGACAGCTCCTACAATGAGCAGTTCTTC
TRBJ1-6,.,TRBV7-2,.,CASSLGQGSPLHF,TGTGCCAGCAGCTTGGGACAAGGGTCACCCCTCCACTTT
TRBJ2-2,.,TRBV10-2,.,CASRKSGTTTGELFF,TGCGCCAGCAGGAAGAGCGGGACAACCACCGGGGAGCTGTTTTTT
TRBJ2-1,TRBD2,TRBV18,.,CASSPDGGFDNEQFF,TGTGCCAGCTCACCCGACGGGGGGTTCGACAATGAGCAGTTCTTC
TRBJ2-5,.,TRBV3-1/TRBV3-2,.,CASSQVGVRETQYF,TGTGCCAGCAGCCAAGTCGGGGTCAGAGAGACCCAGTACTTC
TRBJ1-5,TRBD1,TRBV6-2/TRBV6-3,.,CASSPGTGGNQPQHF,TGTGCCAGCAGTCCCGGGACAGGGGGGAATCAGCCCCAGCATTTT
TRBJ2-3,.,TRBV7-3,.,CASSLRGLSTDTQYF,TGTGCCAGCAGCTTGCGCGGGTTGAGCACAGATACGCAGTATTTT
TRBJ1-1,TRBD1,TRBV7-2,.,CASSRDSFSEAFF,TGTGCCAGCAGCCGGGACAGTTTCTCTGAAGCTTTCTTT
TRBJ2-3,.,TRBV7-8,.,CASSPPFDRSHGTDTQYF,TGTGCCAGCAGCCCTCCCTTTGACAGGTCACACGGCACAGATACGCAGTATTTT
TRBJ2-1,TRBD2,TRBV20-1,.,CSASQRETNNEQFF,TGCAGTGCTAGTCAGCGGGAGACCAACAATGAGCAGTTCTTC
TRBJ1-2,.,TRBV19,.,CASSIGVGGYTF,TGTGCCAGTAGTATAGGAGTCGGGGGCTACACCTTC
TRBJ2-1,.,TRBV24-1,.,CATSEPGLSYNEQFF,TGTGCCACCAGTGAACCGGGACTCTCTTACAATGAGCAGTTCTTC
TRBJ1-6,TRBD1,TRBV3-1/TRBV3-2,.,CASSQTGRNSPLHF,TGTGCCAGCAGCCAGACAGGGCGAAATTCACCCCTCCACTTT
TRBJ1-2,TRBD1,TRBV28,.,CASSRSRGPSSYGYTF,TGTGCCAGCAGCCGATCCAGGGGGCCAAGTAGTTATGGCTACACCTTC
TRBJ1-2,.,TRBV3-1/TRBV3-2,.,CASSQEAGSYYGYTF,TGTGCCAGCAGCCAAGAGGCAGGGTCGTACTATGGCTACACCTTC
TRBJ1-2,TRBD1,TRBV5-1,.,CASSFTGADPYGYTF,TGCGCCAGCAGCTTTACAGGGGCCGACCCCTATGGCTACACCTTC
TRBJ1-2,TRBD1,TRBV18,.,CASSRGQGVSGTILGYTF,TGTGCCAGCTCACGGGGACAGGGGGTTTCGGGCACAATCCTTGGCTACACCTTC
TRBJ2-1,.,TRBV11-2,.,CASSLPGARQFF,TGTGCCAGCAGCTTACCTGGGGCGCGGCAGTTCTTC
TRBJ1-1,.,TRBV29-1,once,CSVEGARDKPDEAFF,TGCAGCGTTGAAGGGGCTAGGGACAAACCAGATGAAGCTTTCTTT
TRBJ1-2,.,TRBV28,.,CASTPSRAVYGYTF,TGTGCCAGCACCCCTAGTAGAGCAGTCTATGGCTACACCTTC
TRBJ2-7,.,TRBV5-1,.,CASSSLGAGHSYEQYF,TGCGCCAGCAGCTCCTTAGGGGCAGGGCACTCCTACGAGCAGTACTTC
TRBJ1-5,TRBD1,TRBV4-1,.,CASSQEWGTGEVEPQHF,TGCGCCAGCAGCCAAGAGTGGGGAACAGGGGAGGTAGAGCCCCAGCATTTT
TRBJ1-1,TRBD1,TRBV27,.,CASSNMGTGGLGTEAFF,TGTGCCAGCAGTAATATGGGGACAGGGGGCTTGGGCACTGAAGCTTTCTTT
TRBJ2-3,.,TRBV3-1/TRBV3-2,once,CASSQGSGFDTQYF,TGTGCCAGCAGCCAGGGGTCAGGGTTCGATACGCAGTATTTT